Each of the 24 T cell receptor beta chains below was sequenced from the same sample in a study of blood T cells in healthy people across ages. A second PCR of roughly 7 to 11 cycles used a sample-barcoded 5' primer and a J-beta primer mix. Using its own MiXCR run on the 5' RACE reads, TCRdb lists one record per CDR3 protein. The profile shows around 800,000 distinct CDR3 sequences, approximately 65% of them singletons. Specimen: blood. These receptor sequences come from a man aged 25-45 years in good health.

CDR3 in amino acids: CASSAPGTGYYNEQFF. The CDR3 nucleotides read TGTGCCAGCAGCGCACCCGGGACAGGGTACTACAATGAGCAGTTCTTC. The chain has TRBV9 and TRBJ2-1; the match to TRBD1 covers 9 bases. V lost 3 bases, J lost 3 bases, and 7 bases stayed unmatched. This CDR3 contains 16 residues. Germline V gene sequence: CDR1 SGDLS, CDR2 YYNGEE.

This chain links TRBV6-2 or TRBV6-3 with TRBJ2-1; 12 bases are shared with TRBD2. This CDR3 spans 16 amino acids. Germline CDR1 reads MNHEY; CDR2 reads SVGEGT. J lost 6 bases, V lost 1 base, and 4 bases had no gene match. As DNA, the CDR3 is TGTGCCAGCAGTTACTGGACTAGCGGGAAGTCCAATGAGCAGTTCTTC. It is translated as CASSYWTSGKSNEQFF.

The genes are TRBV5-6 and TRBJ2-1; D possibly corresponds to TRBD1 (5 bases). The CDR3 covers 14 residues. Trimming took 4 bases from V and 10 from J, leaving 18 bases between them. Germline CDR1 reads SGHDT; CDR2 reads YYEEEE. Here the CDR3 DNA reads TGTGCCAGCAGCGTTGCAGGGAACGGGCGGGAGCAGTTCTTC. Translation: CASSVAGNGREQFF.

The chain links TRBV30 to TRBJ2-7; TRBD1 aligns across 11 bases. CDR1 GTSNPN and CDR2 SVGIG come from the germline V gene (reference sequence). The CDR3 covers 14 residues. J lost 5 bases, V lost 1 base, and 4 bases had no gene match. CDR3 bases: TGTGCCTGGAGTGGGGACAGGGGGGCCCACGAGCAGTACTTC. Translated, it gives CAWSGDRGAHEQYF. Full variable domain (outside the CDR3, taken from reference TRBV30 and TRBJ2-7): SQTIHQWPATLVQPVGSPLSLECTVEGTSNPNLYWYRQAAGRGLQLLFYSVGIGQISSEVPQNLSASRPQDRQFILSSKKLLLSDSGFYLCAWSGDRGAHEQYFGPGTRLTVT.

V and J are TRBV27 and TRBJ2-1, with a possible D match to TRBD1 (5 bases). The CDR3 length is 13 residues. The germline V gene encodes CDR1 MNHEY and CDR2 SMNVEV (reference sequence). Trimming removed 5 bases at V and 9 bases at J, with 14 bases between. The CDR3 DNA is TGTGCCAGCAGTCTCCACAGTAGGGGTGAGCAGTTCTTC. Translation gives CASSLHSRGEQFF.

The sample holds a few counts of this clonotype. The V gene is TRBV28, the J gene TRBJ1-2, with 9 bases matching TRBD1. This CDR3 spans 13 amino acids. The germline V gene has CDR1 MDHEN and CDR2 SYDVKM. The J segment lost 8 bases and the V segment lost 8 bases, leaving 9 bases of the junction unmatched. This CDR3 reads CASAYGTGSGYTF. The CDR3 DNA reads as TGTGCCAGCGCTTACGGGACAGGGAGCGGCTACACCTTC.

The chain uses TRBV5-1 and TRBJ1-1; no reliable D call. The V end lost 3 bases, the J end lost 3 bases, and 9 bases lay between the germline ends. The length of the CDR3 is 13 residues. Germline CDR1 is SGHRS and CDR2 is YFSETQ. For the CDR3, the DNA is TGCGCCAGCAGCTCCGACGGACACACTGAAGCTTTCTTT. As protein: CASSSDGHTEAFF.

This chain connects TRBV10-3 to TRBJ2-5, with D possibly being TRBD1 (7 bases). CDR3 size: 14 residues. CDR1 and CDR2 from the germline V gene are ENHRY and SYGVKD. V gave up 3 bases and J gave up 2 bases, with 10 bases separating them. CDR3: CAISDRGAQETQYF. The CDR3 DNA reads as TGTGCCATCAGTGACAGGGGGGCACAAGAGACCCAGTACTTC.

The rearrangement links TRBV4-3 to TRBJ2-1; D perhaps matches TRBD1 (5 bases). V was cut by 0 bases and J by 7 bases, with 13 bases left in between. There are 15 residues in the CDR3. Germline values: CDR1 LGHNA, CDR2 YSLEER. The CDR3 loop reads CASSQDGNRMNEQFF. DNA of the CDR3: TGCGCCAGCAGCCAAGATGGGAACAGGATGAATGAGCAGTTCTTC.

This sequence joins TRBV4-3 and TRBJ2-3, with D possibly being TRBD2 (6 bases). CDR3 length: 16 residues. V lost 3 bases to trimming and J lost 0 bases, with 13 bases between them. Germline loops: CDR1 LGHNA, CDR2 YSLEER. The chain's CDR3 is CASSHPGAASTDTQYF. DNA for the CDR3: TGCGCCAGCAGCCATCCGGGAGCAGCTAGCACAGATACGCAGTATTTT.

The chain has TRBV6-2 or TRBV6-3 and TRBJ2-4; 8 bases line up with TRBD1. TRBJ2-7 matches the DNA end more closely, so the J call is doubtful. Per germline, CDR1 MNHEY and CDR2 SVGEGT. The CDR3 runs 15 residues. As DNA, the CDR3 is TGTGCCAGCAGTACAGGGACAGGTGGTATCAACGAGCAGTACTTC. This sequence encodes CASSTGTGGINEQYF.

In this sample, this clonotype turned up many times. CDR3 in amino acids: CASSLGRDYGYTF. The CDR3, as DNA: TGTGCCAGCAGTTTGGGCCGGGACTATGGCTACACCTTC. The chain is built from TRBV7-3 and TRBJ1-2; no clear D. V shed 6 bases and J shed 3 bases, with 11 bases lying between them. The CDR3 loop spans 13 amino acids. Germline CDR1 and CDR2: SGHTA and FQGTGA.

The CDR3 nucleotides are TGTGCCAGCAGCCAAGATATGGGAGACTATGGCTACACCTTC. Its protein is CASSQDMGDYGYTF. The genes are TRBV4-2 and TRBJ1-2; D gene unclear. This CDR3 is 14 amino acids long. The ends were cut back, 0 bases at V and 3 bases at J, with 8 bases in the middle. In germline, CDR1 is LGHNA, CDR2 YNFKEQ.

The chain has TRBV20-1 and TRBJ2-2, with unresolved D. This CDR3 comprises 14 residues. CDR1 is DFQATT, CDR2 SNEGSKA, per germline (reference sequence). Trimming removed 3 bases from V and 1 base from J, with 9 bases in between. CDR3 sequence: CSASPQVNTGELFF. As DNA, the CDR3 is TGCAGTGCTAGCCCCCAGGTGAACACCGGGGAGCTGTTTTTT.

The chain combines TRBV20-1 with TRBJ2-5; D remains unclear. Trimming took off 5 bases at V and 0 bases at J, with 4 bases between the two ends. This CDR3 comprises 11 residues. CDR1 and CDR2 (germline): DFQATT, SNEGSKA (reference sequence). The DNA of the CDR3 is TGCAGTGCTTTGTACCAAGAGACCCAGTACTTC. It yields the protein CSALYQETQYF.

This clonotype was found a few times. The chain has TRBV12-3 or TRBV12-4 and TRBJ2-5; weak D call: TRBD1 (6 bases). Trimming cost V 6 bases and J 1 base, with 15 bases left between them. The CDR3 is 15 residues long. CDR3 in DNA: TGTGCCAGCAGATCTACCCAGGGGAGCCAAGAGACCCAGTACTTC. This encodes CASRSTQGSQETQYF.

This clonotype has just one count. A much larger clonotype is one base distant, so this may be a read error. This chain uses TRBV4-3 with TRBJ1-2; possible D gene TRBD1, 5 bases. The CDR3 spans 18 residues. Germline CDR1 and CDR2: LGHNA and YSLEER. CDR3 loop: CASNQDPGGTQTNYGYTF. The CDR3 DNA sequence: TGCGCCAGCAACCAAGATCCTGGGGGGACCCAAACTAACTATGGCTACACCTTC.

In nucleotides, the CDR3 is TGCAGCGACCTCGAAGCGGACAGGAAATACAATGAGCAGTTCTTC. Translated: CSDLEADRKYNEQFF. The genes are TRBV29-1 and TRBJ2-1; TRBD1 aligns across 7 bases. Germline values: CDR1 SQVTM, CDR2 ANQGSEA. V lost 7 bases and J lost 4; bases outside the gene matches: 13. There are 15 residues in the CDR3.

The rearrangement links TRBV29-1 to TRBJ2-6; D remains ambiguous. Trimming left V 3 bases short and J 4 bases short, with 4 bases between. This CDR3 region has 12 residues. Looked up from germline, CDR1 is SQVTM and CDR2 is ANQGSEA. CDR3 DNA: TGCAGCGTTGAGGCGGGGGCCAACGTCCTGACTTTC. Translating gives CSVEAGANVLTF.

V gene TRBV20-1 combines with J gene TRBJ2-1; 7 nucleotides align to TRBD1. V shed 3 bases, J shed 7 bases, and the junction held 9 bases outside the gene matches. The CDR3 extends over 14 amino acids. Per the germline V gene, CDR1 is DFQATT and CDR2 is SNEGSKA (reference sequence). The chain's CDR3 is CSASSDRVANEQFF. The CDR3 DNA sequence: TGCAGTGCTAGTTCAGACAGGGTGGCAAATGAGCAGTTCTTC.

The chain has TRBV3-1 and TRBJ2-1; possibly TRBD2 for D (5 bases). The germline gives CDR1 LGHDT, CDR2 YNNKEL (reference sequence). V lost 2 bases and J lost 11, with 13 bases in between. CDR3 length: 13 residues. This CDR3 reads CASSQSLRGQQFF. Here the CDR3 DNA reads TGTGCCAGCAGCCAATCCCTCCGGGGTCAGCAGTTCTTC.

This chain joins TRBV27 and TRBJ2-7; weak D call: TRBD1 (7 bases). With the DNA end fitting TRBJ2-4 better, the J assignment may be wrong. CDR3 length: 16 residues. CDR1 MNHEY and CDR2 SMNVEV come from the germline V gene (reference sequence). The CDR3 loop is CASRATRGEAKNIQYF. The CDR3 DNA is TGTGCCAGCAGGGCGACCAGGGGGGAGGCCAAAAACATTCAGTACTTC.

J is TRBJ2-1 and V is TRBV7-2; 11 bases are shared with TRBD2. V was clipped by 3 bases and J by 2 bases; unmatched bases: 6. The CDR3 is made up of 17 amino acids. CDR1 is SGHTA, CDR2 FQGNSA, per germline. The DNA for the CDR3 is TGTGCCAGCAGCTTCTTGGGACTAGCGGTGACCTACAATGAGCAGTTCTTC. It specifies CASSFLGLAVTYNEQFF.

V gene TRBV29-1 combines with J gene TRBJ2-2; D uncertain. This CDR3 region has 12 residues. Germline-derived CDR1 and CDR2 are SQVTM and ANQGSEA. V gave up 4 bases and J gave up 4 bases, with 7 bases separating them. The DNA for the CDR3 is TGCAGCGTTGGGCGGTTCACCGGGGAGCTGTTTTTT. Translating it yields CSVGRFTGELFF.